This T cell receptor (beta chain) appears in the sequencing data of a study of blood T cell repertoires in COVID-19. For the study at large: Collection of acute and convalescent COVID-19 samples took place in the United States, Italy and Spain. The analysed material was cDNA or gDNA that came from T cells, B-cell-depleted T cells, or PBMCs.

Germline values: CDR1 LNHDA, CDR2 SQIVND (reference sequence). The CDR3 totals 15 residues. V trimming: 8 bases; J trimming: 4 bases; junction bases outside the gene matches: 9. Authors' analysis steps: Reference gene primer amplification gave nucleated cell count estimates. Data came from immunoSEQ multiplex PCR; TCRdb stores just in-frame clones and leaves some out. V and J calls plus clone size are reproduced from that table; the DNA served to infer D and trimming. The sample lists some 83,000 clones; approximately 89% were seen once. The source of this sequence is a man in his fifties or sixties with acute or convalescent COVID-19. The chain combines TRBV19 with TRBJ2-3, with TRBD2 matching 10 bases. Source material: peripheral blood. The CDR3 DNA is TGTGCCAGTGGACCCCGGACTAGCGGCGCAGATACGCAGTATTTT. Translating it yields CASGPRTSGADTQYF.